The present T cell receptor beta chain was sequenced within a study of T-cell memory formation after mild COVID-19. For the study at large: For the most part, TCR clusters were specific to one donor. General observations from the study: Mainly in CM and EM were contracting CD4+ clones; CD8+ were in EMRA.

Barcoded TCR alpha and TCR beta cDNA libraries with UMIs came from 5'RACE using constant-segment primers. TCRdb analysed the 5' RACE reads with MiXCR anew, one entry per CDR3 protein. Of some 330,000 distinct CDR3 sequences detected, around a fifth appear once; the ten largest clones hold approximately 12%. The germline V gene has CDR1 SGHRS and CDR2 YFSETQ. The germline V and J ends were trimmed by 2 bases and 6 bases, with 20 bases remaining between them. CDR3 length: 16 residues. On this clonotype: Its antigen is unknown.

J is TRBJ1-2 and V is TRBV5-1; tentative D call: TRBD1 (6 bases). Sequencing was performed on PBMCs or a T cell subset sorted from them (not recorded which). The sequence derives from an adult woman who had mild COVID-19 (a few samples of this study predate the infection). Cell type and time point are not known. The CDR3 here is CASSLVERQGIDGYTF. CDR3 bases: TGCGCCAGCAGCTTAGTGGAGCGGCAGGGGATCGATGGCTACACCTTC.